Included here is one T cell receptor (beta chain) sequence, with context. Antigen: not known. CDR1 and CDR2 from the germline V gene are SGHRS and YFSETQ. The V end was cut by 2 bases, the J end by 5 bases, with 10 bases between. There are 14 residues in the CDR3. This sample stems from a study of cytomegalovirus exposure and HLA in healthy donors. Study-wide results and limits: Usually a TCR sequence was rare, but some public TCRs were found in many donors.

With 60 Vbeta and 13 Jbeta primers, the PCR was carried out. Using immunoSEQ multiplex PCR, the repertoire was profiled, and TCRdb retains in-frame clones only, with some absent. The repertoire consists of 100,000 or so clones, with about 12% occurring once and the leading ten covering 16%. Input material: PBMCs. The rearrangement uses TRBV5-1 and TRBJ1-4, with D unresolved. The receptor was derived from a man aged 35 to 55 in good health and CMV-seropositive. The CDR3 sequence is CASSFSRLNEKLFF. The DNA of the CDR3 is TGCGCCAGCAGCTTCTCGCGTCTGAATGAAAAACTGTTTTTT. Full variable domain (remainder filled in from reference TRBV5-1 and TRBJ1-4): KAGVTQTPRYLIKTRGQQVTLSCSPISGHRSVSWYQQTPGQGLQFLFEYFSETQRNKGNFPGRFSGRQFSNSRSEMNVSTLELGDSALYLCASSFSRLNEKLFFGSGTQLSVL.